Below, 29 T cell receptor beta chains from the same sample are listed, as sequenced in a study of blood T cell repertoires in COVID-19. Method: immunoSEQ multiplex PCR; TCRdb's copy keeps in-frame clones and lacks some. The sample holds some 290,000 clones, under 90% seen once. Sequenced material: PBMCs or T cells enriched from blood (not recorded which). Every receptor here comes from a woman aged 30 to 39 who had recovered from COVID-19.

The V gene is TRBV19, the J gene TRBJ2-4; 8 positions match TRBD2. This CDR3 has 15 residues. Per germline, CDR1 LNHDA and CDR2 SQIVND (reference sequence). J was trimmed by 4 bases and V by 3 bases; bases with no gene match: 5. The CDR3 DNA reads TGTGCCAGTAGTATGTGGACTAGCAGAAAAAACATTCAGTACTTC. This sequence encodes CASSMWTSRKNIQYF.

The rearrangement links TRBV7-2 to TRBJ2-5, with D perhaps TRBD2 (6 bases). Trimming stripped 0 bases from V and 2 bases from J, with 10 bases between. CDR1 is SGHTA and CDR2 is FQGNSA in the germline V gene. The CDR3 is 15 residues long. The CDR3 DNA sequence: TGTGCCAGCAGCTTAGCGCCGGGGGTTCAAGAGACCCAGTACTTC. It is translated as CASSLAPGVQETQYF.

This chain uses TRBV14 with TRBJ2-1, with unresolved D. The CDR3 consists of 14 residues. CDR1 and CDR2 (germline): SGHDN, FVKESK. Trimming stripped 2 bases from V and 8 bases from J, with 13 bases between. CDR3 bases: TGTGCCAGCAGCCAACATCCCGCAAGCGATGAGCAGTTCTTC. It translates to CASSQHPASDEQFF.

The rearrangement links TRBV9 to TRBJ2-1; 8 bases fit TRBD2. The ends lost 4 bases at V and 1 base at J; junction bases unmatched: 10. CDR1 and CDR2 (germline): SGDLS, YYNGEE. CDR3 length equals 17 residues. The chain's CDR3 is CASSSHGREGSYNEQFF. For the CDR3, the DNA is TGTGCCAGCAGCTCCCATGGTCGGGAGGGGTCCTACAATGAGCAGTTCTTC.

The genes are TRBV6-5 and TRBJ1-1, with no clear D. The CDR3 spans 15 residues. Germline V lookup: CDR1 MNHEY, CDR2 SVGAGI. Trimming took off 6 bases at V and 3 bases at J, with 17 bases between the two ends. CDR3 in amino acids: CASRPWAAGHTEAFF. As DNA, the CDR3 is TGTGCCAGCAGACCATGGGCCGCTGGGCACACTGAAGCTTTCTTT.

V gene TRBV19 combines with J gene TRBJ2-1; 10 nucleotides agree with TRBD2. Germline CDR1 LNHDA, CDR2 SQIVND (reference sequence). Trimming took 9 bases from V and 3 from J; bases not matched to a gene: 5. The CDR3 contains 14 residues. CDR3: CASRKREGYNEQFF. CDR3 coding DNA: TGTGCCAGCCGGAAGCGGGAGGGCTACAATGAGCAGTTCTTC.

The chain couples TRBV9 to TRBJ1-2; D ambiguous. Trimming took 4 bases from V and 5 from J, leaving 21 bases between them. Germline CDR1 SGDLS, CDR2 YYNGEE. The CDR3 runs 16 residues. DNA for the CDR3: TGTGCCAGCAGCCCACCCGCATCGGTAGAAGATTATGGCTACACCTTC. Amino acid sequence: CASSPPASVEDYGYTF.

Comment on this clone: Other DNA sequences in the same sample also yield this CDR3. The chain uses TRBV10-3 and TRBJ1-5, with TRBD1 identical over 8 bases. The CDR3 covers 13 residues. J gave up 5 bases and V 6 bases, and 3 bases lay outside the gene matches. In germline, CDR1 is ENHRY, CDR2 SYGVKD. CDR3 region: CAISGQGDQPQHF. The CDR3, as DNA: TGTGCCATCAGCGGACAGGGAGATCAGCCCCAGCATTTT.

The V and J genes are TRBV13 and TRBJ1-2; no definite D call. The germline V gene encodes CDR1 PRHDT and CDR2 FYEKMQ (reference sequence). The germline V and J ends were trimmed by 1 base and 6 bases, with 18 bases remaining between them. There are 16 residues in the CDR3. The CDR3 coding sequence is TGTGCCAGCAGCTTAGTCTATTTGGGGAGTCAGAATGGCTACACCTTC. Amino acids: CASSLVYLGSQNGYTF.

The genes are TRBV28 and TRBJ1-2; D call uncertain. Trimming removed 5 bases at V and 4 bases at J, with 8 bases between. The CDR3 is made up of 12 amino acids. Germline assignment: CDR1 MDHEN and CDR2 SYDVKM. In nucleotides, the CDR3 is TGTGCCAGCAGTCTAGATGGCTATGGCTACACCTTC. Residues: CASSLDGYGYTF.

The chain links TRBV10-3 to TRBJ1-2; unclear D gene. The germline gives CDR1 ENHRY, CDR2 SYGVKD. The CDR3 covers 18 residues. Trimming removed 0 bases at V and 2 bases at J, with 19 bases between. The CDR3 nucleotides are TGTGCCATCAGTGAGTCTAATGTCGTTTACACGCCGAACTATGGCTACACCTTC. It encodes CAISESNVVYTPNYGYTF.

The chain uses TRBV15 and TRBJ1-4; D gene ambiguous. V was pared by 1 base and J by 7 bases, with 13 bases between. Germline V gene lookup returns CDR1 LNHNV and CDR2 YYDKDF (reference sequence). The CDR3 contains 15 residues. The CDR3 nucleotides are TGTGCCACCAGCAGAGGTCATGCAGAGGGTGAAAAACTGTTTTTT. It encodes CATSRGHAEGEKLFF.

The rearrangement joins TRBV27 to TRBJ1-2; D gene uncertain. Looked up from germline, CDR1 is MNHEY and CDR2 is SMNVEV (reference sequence). The CDR3 totals 16 residues. The ends were cut back, 2 bases at V and 8 bases at J, with 21 bases in the middle. The CDR3 DNA follows: TGTGCCAGCAGTTTAGATCCGCGGGCGCGGTCCGGAGGCTACACCTTC. Its protein product is CASSLDPRARSGGYTF.

This chain links TRBV4-2 with TRBJ1-1; TRBD1 matches 7 bases. J lost 6 bases, V lost 1 base, and 14 bases had no gene match. CDR1 and CDR2 (germline): LGHNA, YNFKEQ. This CDR3 comprises 17 residues. CDR3 protein: CASSQAVLGGANSEAFF. DNA of the CDR3: TGTGCCAGCAGCCAAGCCGTTCTAGGGGGCGCAAATTCTGAAGCTTTCTTT.

This rearrangement joins TRBV14 to TRBJ1-1; no definite D call. Germline V gives CDR1 SGHDN, CDR2 FVKESK. Trimming pared 1 base from V and 10 bases from J, leaving 13 bases between. The CDR3 covers 13 residues. The CDR3 spells CASSQVRDVGAFF. Here the CDR3 DNA reads TGTGCCAGCAGCCAAGTTCGGGATGTGGGAGCTTTCTTT.

The chain carries TRBV9 and TRBJ1-3; possible D gene TRBD1, 5 bases. The V gene lost 4 bases and the J gene lost 0 bases, with 11 bases spanning the gap. Germline V lookup: CDR1 SGDLS, CDR2 YYNGEE. The CDR3 spans 15 residues. The CDR3 DNA reads TGTGCCAGCAGCCGGGGGGAATCCTCTGGAAACACCATATATTTT. Translating it yields CASSRGESSGNTIYF. Full variable domain (remainder filled in from reference TRBV9 and TRBJ1-3): DSGVTQTPKHLITATGQRVTLRCSPRSGDLSVYWYQQSLDQGLQFLIQYYNGEERAKGNILERFSAQQFPDLHSELNLSSLELGDSALYFCASSRGESSGNTIYFGEGSWLTVV.

V gene TRBV6-5 combines with J gene TRBJ1-2; tentative D call: TRBD1 (5 bases). The ends were cut back, 6 bases at V and 5 bases at J, with 10 bases in the middle. Germline V CDR1 and CDR2: MNHEY, SVGAGI. The CDR3 consists of 12 residues. The CDR3 sequence is CASRSGLYGYTF. DNA for the CDR3: TGTGCCAGCAGGTCAGGGCTTTATGGCTACACCTTC.

The chain employs TRBV30 and TRBJ1-3; no reliable D call. Per germline, CDR1 GTSNPN and CDR2 SVGIG (reference sequence). The CDR3 has 11 residues. Trimming pared 5 bases from V and 9 bases from J, leaving 11 bases between. CDR3 loop: CAWGQARTIYF. CDR3 coding DNA: TGTGCCTGGGGGCAGGCCCGCACCATATATTTT.

The chain has TRBV5-8 and TRBJ1-1, with a tentative D call TRBD1 (5 bases). V lost 4 bases and J 0 bases, leaving 7 bases between the germline ends. CDR3 size: 13 residues. Germline assignment: CDR1 SGHTS and CDR2 YDEGEE. The CDR3 bases are TGTGCCAGCAGCGGGACTTTGAACACTGAAGCTTTCTTT. It codes for CASSGTLNTEAFF.

The chain has TRBV28 and TRBJ2-5, with D unresolved. CDR1 and CDR2 from the germline V gene are MDHEN and SYDVKM. The CDR3 is 13 amino acids. Trimming pared 7 bases from V and 0 bases from J, leaving 9 bases between. CDR3: CASKELNQETQYF. CDR3 nucleotide sequence: TGTGCCAGCAAGGAGCTGAACCAAGAGACCCAGTACTTC.

The rearrangement links TRBV5-1 to TRBJ1-2; no clear D. The CDR3 sequence is 12 residues long. Germline CDR1 is SGHRS and CDR2 is YFSETQ. Trimming removed 5 bases from V and 1 base from J, with 6 bases in between. CDR3 protein: CASRADNYGYTF. The CDR3 nucleotides are TGCGCCAGCAGGGCGGATAACTATGGCTACACCTTC.

The rearrangement joins TRBV25-1 to TRBJ2-1, with D maybe TRBD2 (6 bases). Germline-derived CDR1 and CDR2 are MGHDK and SYGVNS. V gave up 0 bases and J gave up 11 bases, with 11 bases separating them. The CDR3 consists of 13 residues. The CDR3 coding sequence is TGTGCCAGCAGTGAATATGTAGCGGACAAGCAGTTCTTC. Its translation is CASSEYVADKQFF.

The chain recombines TRBV19 with TRBJ2-1, with D perhaps TRBD2 (6 bases). This CDR3 spans 14 amino acids. The ends were cut back, 4 bases at V and 8 bases at J, with 15 bases in the middle. The V gene's germline CDR1 is LNHDA and CDR2 SQIVND (reference sequence). The CDR3 coding sequence is TGTGCCAGTAGTAGAGGAGGAGGGTGGGATGAGCAGTTCTTC. This encodes CASSRGGGWDEQFF.

V is TRBV7-8 and J is TRBJ1-1, with 8 bases identical to TRBD1. Germline V gives CDR1 SGHVS, CDR2 FQNEAQ. V lost 5 bases and J lost 5; bases outside the gene matches: 13. The CDR3 is 16 amino acids. CDR3 residues: CASSKRTGQGETEAFF. Written as DNA, the CDR3 is TGTGCCAGCAGCAAAAGAACCGGACAGGGCGAGACTGAAGCTTTCTTT.

The chain uses TRBV30 and TRBJ1-3; D gene uncertain. Germline CDR1 GTSNPN, CDR2 SVGIG (reference sequence). The CDR3 runs 15 residues. Deletions cut 0 bases from V and 1 base from J, with 10 bases between. The CDR3 coding sequence is TGTGCCTGGAGTGTACGGGTAGCTTCTGGAAACACCATATATTTT. Residues: CAWSVRVASGNTIYF.

The chain recombines TRBV5-5 with TRBJ2-5; a possible D gene is TRBD2 (7 bases). The germline V gene has CDR1 SGHKS and CDR2 YYEKEE (reference sequence). The CDR3 has 15 amino acids. Trimming pared 4 bases from V and 2 bases from J, leaving 15 bases between. Here the CDR3 reads CASSGPGGSQETQYF. DNA for the CDR3: TGTGCCAGCAGCGGTCCGGGGGGCTCACAAGAGACCCAGTACTTC.

This chain uses TRBV7-2 with TRBJ2-4, with 7 bases lining up with TRBD1. The V and J ends lost 5 bases and 8 bases, in that order; junction bases with no gene match: 6. Germline V gives CDR1 SGHTA, CDR2 FQGNSA. The CDR3 length is 13 residues. The CDR3 bases are TGTGCCAGCAGCCCACGACAGGGAGACATTCAGTACTTC. Its protein is CASSPRQGDIQYF.

The chain has TRBV6-5 and TRBJ2-2, with a tentative D call TRBD2 (6 bases). V lost 9 bases to trimming and J lost 1 base, with 15 bases between them. The CDR3 is made up of 15 amino acids. The germline V gene encodes CDR1 MNHEY and CDR2 SVGAGI. CDR3 in amino acids: CASHLSGENTGELFF. CDR3 nucleotide sequence: TGTGCCAGTCACCTTAGCGGAGAGAACACCGGGGAGCTGTTTTTT.

This clone occurred once. V is TRBV5-1 and J is TRBJ2-2; no reliable D call. The germline V gene has CDR1 SGHRS and CDR2 YFSETQ. This CDR3 spans 16 amino acids. Trimming pared 0 bases from V and 8 bases from J, leaving 17 bases between. CDR3 nucleotide sequence: TGCGCCAGCAGCTTGGCCGGCAGTACAGACCTAGGGGAGCTGTTTTTT. Protein: CASSLAGSTDLGELFF. Supplemented by reference TRBV5-1 and TRBJ2-2, the full variable domain reads KAGVTQTPRYLIKTRGQQVTLSCSPISGHRSVSWYQQTPGQGLQFLFEYFSETQRNKGNFPGRFSGRQFSNSRSEMNVSTLELGDSALYLCASSLAGSTDLGELFFGEGSRLTVL.